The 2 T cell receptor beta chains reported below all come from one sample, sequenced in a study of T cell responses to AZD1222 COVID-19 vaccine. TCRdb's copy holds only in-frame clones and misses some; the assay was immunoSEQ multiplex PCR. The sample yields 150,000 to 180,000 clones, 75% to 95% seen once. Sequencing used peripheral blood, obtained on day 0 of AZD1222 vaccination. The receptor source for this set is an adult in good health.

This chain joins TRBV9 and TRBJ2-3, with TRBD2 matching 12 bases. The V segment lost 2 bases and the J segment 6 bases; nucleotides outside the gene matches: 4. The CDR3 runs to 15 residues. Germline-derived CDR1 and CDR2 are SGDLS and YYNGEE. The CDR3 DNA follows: TGTGCCAGCAGCGTGGGTACTAGCGGGAGGGATACGCAGTATTTT. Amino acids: CASSVGTSGRDTQYF.

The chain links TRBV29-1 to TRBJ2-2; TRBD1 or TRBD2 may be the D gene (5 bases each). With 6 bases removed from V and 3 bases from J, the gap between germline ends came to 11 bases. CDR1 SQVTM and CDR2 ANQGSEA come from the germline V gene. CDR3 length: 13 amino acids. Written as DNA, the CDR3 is TGCAGCGTCGGGGCGACGTACACCGGGGAGCTGTTTTTT. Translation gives CSVGATYTGELFF.